This TCR beta chain was captured by sequencing in a study of T cell responses to AZD1222 COVID-19 vaccine. Assay: immunoSEQ multiplex PCR; the TCRdb copy retains only in-frame clones and omits some. Recorded here are 150,000 or so clones; the top ten clones represent 2.2%. The receptor was derived from an adult in good health. Sequencing input: peripheral blood.

CDR3: CASSEYGVGNEQFF. CDR3 nucleotides: TGTGCCAGCAGTGAATATGGGGTAGGGAATGAGCAGTTCTTC. This chain uses TRBV6-1 with TRBJ2-1, with unresolved D. The CDR3 totals 14 residues. Deletions cut 2 bases from V and 7 bases from J, with 12 bases between. CDR1 MNHNS and CDR2 SASEGT come from the germline V gene.